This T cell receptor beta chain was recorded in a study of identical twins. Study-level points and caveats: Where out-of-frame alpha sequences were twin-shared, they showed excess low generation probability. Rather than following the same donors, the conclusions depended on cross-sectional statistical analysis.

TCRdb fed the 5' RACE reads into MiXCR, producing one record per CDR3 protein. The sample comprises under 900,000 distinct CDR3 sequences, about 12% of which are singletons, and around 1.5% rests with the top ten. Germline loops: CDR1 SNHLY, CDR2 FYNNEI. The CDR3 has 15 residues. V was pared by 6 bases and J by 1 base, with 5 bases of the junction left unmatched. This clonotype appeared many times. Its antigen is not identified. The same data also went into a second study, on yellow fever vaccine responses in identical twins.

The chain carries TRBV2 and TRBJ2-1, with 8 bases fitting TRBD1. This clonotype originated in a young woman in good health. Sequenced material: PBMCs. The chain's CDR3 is CASRRQGASYNEQFF. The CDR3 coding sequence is TGTGCCAGCAGGCGTCAGGGGGCGTCCTACAATGAGCAGTTCTTC.